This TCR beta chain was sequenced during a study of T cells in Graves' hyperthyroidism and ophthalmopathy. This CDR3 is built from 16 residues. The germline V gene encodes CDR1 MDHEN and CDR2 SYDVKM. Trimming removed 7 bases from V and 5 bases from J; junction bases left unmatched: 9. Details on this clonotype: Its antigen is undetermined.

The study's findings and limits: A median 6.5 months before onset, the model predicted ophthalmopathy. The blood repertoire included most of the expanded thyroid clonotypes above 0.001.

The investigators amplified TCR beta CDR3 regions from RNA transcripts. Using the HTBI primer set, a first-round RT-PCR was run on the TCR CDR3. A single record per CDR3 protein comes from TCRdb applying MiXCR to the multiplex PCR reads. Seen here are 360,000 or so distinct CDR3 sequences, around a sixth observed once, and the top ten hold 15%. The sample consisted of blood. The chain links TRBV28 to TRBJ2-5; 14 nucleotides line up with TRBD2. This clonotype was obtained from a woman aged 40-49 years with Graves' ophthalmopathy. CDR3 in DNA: TGTGCCAGCACTGGGGGACTAGCGGGAGCACACGAGACCCAGTACTTC. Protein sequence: CASTGGLAGAHETQYF.